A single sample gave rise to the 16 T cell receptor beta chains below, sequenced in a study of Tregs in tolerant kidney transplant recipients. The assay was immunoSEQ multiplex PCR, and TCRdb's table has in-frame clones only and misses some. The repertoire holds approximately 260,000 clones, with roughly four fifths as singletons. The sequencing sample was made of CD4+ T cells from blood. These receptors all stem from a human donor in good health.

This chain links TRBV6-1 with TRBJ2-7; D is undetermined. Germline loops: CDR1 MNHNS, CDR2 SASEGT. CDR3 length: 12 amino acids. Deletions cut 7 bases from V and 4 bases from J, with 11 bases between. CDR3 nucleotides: TGTGCCAGCAACGACTTTGGGTACGAGCAGTACTTC. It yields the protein CASNDFGYEQYF.

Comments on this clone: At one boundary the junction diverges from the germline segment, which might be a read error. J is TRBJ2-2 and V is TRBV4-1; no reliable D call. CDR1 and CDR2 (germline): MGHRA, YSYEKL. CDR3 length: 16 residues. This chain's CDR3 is CVSSTPAFLGTGELFF. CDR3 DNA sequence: TGCGTCAGCAGCACTCCGGCCTTCCTGGGGACCGGGGAGCTGTTTTTT.

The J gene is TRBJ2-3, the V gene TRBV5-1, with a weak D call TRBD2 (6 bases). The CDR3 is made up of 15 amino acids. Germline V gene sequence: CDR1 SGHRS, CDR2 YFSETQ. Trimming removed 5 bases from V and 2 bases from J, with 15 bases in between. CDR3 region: CASRGYSGPTDTQYF. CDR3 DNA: TGCGCCAGCAGGGGGTATAGCGGTCCCACAGATACGCAGTATTTT.

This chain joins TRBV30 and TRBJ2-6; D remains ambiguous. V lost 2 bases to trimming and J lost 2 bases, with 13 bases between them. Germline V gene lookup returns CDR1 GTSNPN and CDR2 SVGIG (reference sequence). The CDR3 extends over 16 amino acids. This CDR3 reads CAWSPSRAAGANVLTF. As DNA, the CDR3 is TGTGCCTGGAGTCCCAGCCGGGCTGCTGGGGCCAACGTCCTGACTTTC.

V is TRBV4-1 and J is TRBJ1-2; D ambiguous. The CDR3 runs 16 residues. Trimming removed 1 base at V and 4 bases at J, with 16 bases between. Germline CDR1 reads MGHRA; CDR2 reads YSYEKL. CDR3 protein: CASSQGSSLLIYGYTF. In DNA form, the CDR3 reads TGCGCCAGCAGCCAAGGGTCATCCCTCCTGATCTATGGCTACACCTTC.

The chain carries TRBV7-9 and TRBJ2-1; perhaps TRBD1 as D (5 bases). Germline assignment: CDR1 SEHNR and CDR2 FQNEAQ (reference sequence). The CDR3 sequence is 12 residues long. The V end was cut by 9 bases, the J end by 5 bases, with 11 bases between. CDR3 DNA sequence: TGTGCCAGTCAGGGCCCGGACAATGAGCAGTTCTTC. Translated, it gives CASQGPDNEQFF.

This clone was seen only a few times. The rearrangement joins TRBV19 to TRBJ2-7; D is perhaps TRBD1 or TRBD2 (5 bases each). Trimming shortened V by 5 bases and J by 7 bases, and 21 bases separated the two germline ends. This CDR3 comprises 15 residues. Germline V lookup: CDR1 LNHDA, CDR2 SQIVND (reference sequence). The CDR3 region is CASSSSGTRSREQYF. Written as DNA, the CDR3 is TGTGCCAGTAGTTCTTCCGGGACCCGTTCGCGGGAGCAGTACTTC. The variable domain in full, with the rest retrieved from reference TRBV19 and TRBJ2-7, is DGGITQSPKYLFRKEGQNVTLSCEQNLNHDAMYWYRQDPGQGLRLIYYSQIVNDFQKGDIAEGYSVSREKKESFPLTVTSAQKNPTAFYLCASSSSGTRSREQYFGPGTRLTVT.

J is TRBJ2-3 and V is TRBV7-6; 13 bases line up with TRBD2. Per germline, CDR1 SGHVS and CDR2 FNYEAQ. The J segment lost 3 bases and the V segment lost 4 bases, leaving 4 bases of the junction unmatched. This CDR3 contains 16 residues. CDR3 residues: CASSWTSGGRTDTQYF. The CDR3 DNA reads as TGTGCCAGCAGCTGGACTAGCGGGGGTAGGACAGATACGCAGTATTTT.

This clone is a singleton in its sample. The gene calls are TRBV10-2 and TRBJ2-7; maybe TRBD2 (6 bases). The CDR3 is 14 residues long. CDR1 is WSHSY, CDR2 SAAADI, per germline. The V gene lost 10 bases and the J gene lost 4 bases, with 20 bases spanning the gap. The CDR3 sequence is CATRIGGPGYEQYF. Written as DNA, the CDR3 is TGCGCCACCAGGATTGGAGGGCCCGGGTACGAGCAGTACTTC.

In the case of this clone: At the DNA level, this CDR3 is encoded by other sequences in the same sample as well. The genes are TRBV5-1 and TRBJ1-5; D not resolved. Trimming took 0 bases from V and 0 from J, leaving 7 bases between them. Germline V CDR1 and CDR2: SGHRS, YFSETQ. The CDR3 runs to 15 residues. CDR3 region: CASSLEGNSNQPQHF. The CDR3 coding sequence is TGCGCCAGCAGCTTGGAAGGCAATAGCAATCAGCCCCAGCATTTT.

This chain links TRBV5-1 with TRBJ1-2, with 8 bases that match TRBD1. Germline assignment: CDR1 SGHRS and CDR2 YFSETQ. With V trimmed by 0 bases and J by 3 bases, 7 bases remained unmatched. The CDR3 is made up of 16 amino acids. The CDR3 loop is CASSLGPGGADYGYTF. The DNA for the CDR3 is TGCGCCAGCAGCTTGGGGCCAGGGGGCGCGGACTATGGCTACACCTTC.

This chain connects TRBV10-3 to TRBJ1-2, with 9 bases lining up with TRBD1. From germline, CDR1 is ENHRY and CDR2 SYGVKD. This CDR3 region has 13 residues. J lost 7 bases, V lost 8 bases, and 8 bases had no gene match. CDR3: CAISGDRVGGYTF. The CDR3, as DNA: TGTGCCATCTCGGGGGACAGGGTGGGTGGCTACACCTTC.

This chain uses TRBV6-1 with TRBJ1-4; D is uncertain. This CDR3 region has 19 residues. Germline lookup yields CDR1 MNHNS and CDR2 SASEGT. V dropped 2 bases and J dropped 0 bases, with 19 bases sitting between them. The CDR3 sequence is CASSEMGVWRVATNEKLFF. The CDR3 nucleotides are TGTGCCAGCAGTGAAATGGGAGTTTGGAGGGTAGCAACTAATGAAAAACTGTTTTTT.

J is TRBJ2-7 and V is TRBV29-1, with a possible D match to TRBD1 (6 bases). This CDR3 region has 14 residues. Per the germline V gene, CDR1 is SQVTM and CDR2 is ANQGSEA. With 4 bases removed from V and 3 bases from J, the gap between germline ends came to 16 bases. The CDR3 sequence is CSVGHVQGVYEQYF. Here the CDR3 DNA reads TGCAGCGTTGGACACGTACAGGGCGTCTACGAGCAGTACTTC.

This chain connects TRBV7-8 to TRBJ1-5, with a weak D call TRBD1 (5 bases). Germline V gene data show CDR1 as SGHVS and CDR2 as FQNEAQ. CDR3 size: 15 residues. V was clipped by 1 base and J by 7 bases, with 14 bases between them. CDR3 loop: CASSLGGNPNQPQHF. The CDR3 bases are TGTGCCAGCAGCTTAGGGGGCAACCCGAACCAGCCCCAGCATTTT.

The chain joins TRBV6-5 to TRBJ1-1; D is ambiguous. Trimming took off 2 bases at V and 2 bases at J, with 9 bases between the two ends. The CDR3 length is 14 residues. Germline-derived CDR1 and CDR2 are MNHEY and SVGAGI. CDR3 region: CASSYGSSNTEAFF. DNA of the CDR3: TGTGCCAGCAGTTACGGATCCAGTAACACTGAAGCTTTCTTT.